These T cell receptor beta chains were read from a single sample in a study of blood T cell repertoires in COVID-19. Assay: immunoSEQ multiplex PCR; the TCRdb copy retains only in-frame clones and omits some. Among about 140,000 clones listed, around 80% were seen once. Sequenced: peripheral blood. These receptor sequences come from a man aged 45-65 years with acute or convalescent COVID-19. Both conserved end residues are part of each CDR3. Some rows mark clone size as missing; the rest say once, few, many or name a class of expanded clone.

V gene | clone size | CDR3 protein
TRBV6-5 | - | CASSYSSNQPQHF
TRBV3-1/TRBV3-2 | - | CASTPSGRQPQHF
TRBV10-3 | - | CAISESITSYGYTF
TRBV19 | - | CASTMGQNYGYTF
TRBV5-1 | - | CASRPGLSGANVLTF
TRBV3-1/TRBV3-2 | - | CASSQGGGKEETQYF
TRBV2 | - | CASSERGREKGDYGYTF
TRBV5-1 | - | CASSWGQTFYGYTF
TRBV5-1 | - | CASSYDTGSISEAFF
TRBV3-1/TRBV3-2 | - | CASSQDPGATNEKLFF
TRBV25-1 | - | CASSEFGGGETQYF
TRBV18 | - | CASSVRGDEQFF
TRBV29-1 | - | CSVVSQMNTEAFF
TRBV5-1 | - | CASSGQDRGRSYGYTF
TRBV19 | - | CASSIGENYGYTF
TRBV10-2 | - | CASRQGPGLETQYF
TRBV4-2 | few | CASSQTLALRSYNEQFF
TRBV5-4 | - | CASSFWTSGGSEQFF
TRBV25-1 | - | CASSDPRVGDYGYTF
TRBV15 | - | CATSRDRQAEAYTF
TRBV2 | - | CASTASGGASLGELFF
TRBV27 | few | CASSLGQGAAYEQYF
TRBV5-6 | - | CASSSRDRTYNEQFF
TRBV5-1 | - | CASSSRQGRGVVTEAFF
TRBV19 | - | CATQRTGALNTEAFF
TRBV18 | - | CASSPPDRVRGYTF
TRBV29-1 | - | CSVDRGNDETQYF
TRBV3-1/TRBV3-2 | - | CASSRRKDGGNGYTF
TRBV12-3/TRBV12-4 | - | CASTAGQGREQYF
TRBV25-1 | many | CASSDQASTNEQFF
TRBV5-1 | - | CASSLSSKGTIDSPLHF
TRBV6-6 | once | CASRGGPNYGYTF
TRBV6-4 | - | CASSRNQGLGELFF
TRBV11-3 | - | CASSVKRGRIAFF
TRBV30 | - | CAWSALKAGLRTNTEAFF
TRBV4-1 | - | CASSHPTRTSGGGGETQYF
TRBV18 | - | CASSPGGFGNEQYF
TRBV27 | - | CASSLSTGLGTEAFF
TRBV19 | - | CASREQGGNQPQHF
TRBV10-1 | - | CASSDAAPETQYF
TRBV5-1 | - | CASSIGLAGTDTQYF
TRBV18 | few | CASSPPGDGYTF
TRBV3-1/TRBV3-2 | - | CASRGLASGEETQYF
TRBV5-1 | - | CASSLFSGGAEEQFF
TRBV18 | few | CASSPPSQDTEAFF
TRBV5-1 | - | CASSLTSGGASDTQYF
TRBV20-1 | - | CSASLGASYNSPLHF
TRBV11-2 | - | CASSLGSAGGVSNEQFF
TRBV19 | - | CASSPIGGLTDTQYF
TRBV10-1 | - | CANLPGLAGMGGAGELFF
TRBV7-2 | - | CASSWGGKVTDTQYF
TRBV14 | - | CASSLYRAPNEKLFF
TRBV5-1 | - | CASSLDVGAGTGELFF